Listed below are T cell receptor beta chains from one sample, sequenced in a study of blood T cell repertoires in COVID-19. Using immunoSEQ multiplex PCR, the repertoire was profiled, and TCRdb retains in-frame clones only, with some absent. The top ten clones hold around 26% of a sample with roughly 26,000 clones, approximately 83% of them seen once. Sequenced: peripheral blood. The receptors here all came from a human donor in a cohort sampled during active COVID-19. The CDR3 runs from the conserved cysteine through the conserved F or W. Fields, in order: V gene, J gene, clone size, CDR3 length, D gene, CDR3 DNA, CDR3 protein. D genes are given only for firm matches. Clone size is given for some rows only: seen once, a few or many times, or a class if the clone is expanded.

v_call: TRBV20-1
j_call: TRBJ2-1
clone_size: .
cdr3_length: 14
d_call: .
cdr3_nt: TGCAGTGCTAGTTACCTAGGCTCCTACAATGAGCAGTTCTTC
cdr3_aa: CSASYLGSYNEQFF

v_call: TRBV27
j_call: TRBJ2-7
clone_size: once
cdr3_length: 16
d_call: .
cdr3_nt: TGTGCCAGCAGTTTAACCCCGACAGGCCCGTACTACGAGCAGTACTTC
cdr3_aa: CASSLTPTGPYYEQYF

v_call: TRBV5-1
j_call: TRBJ2-5
clone_size: .
cdr3_length: 13
d_call: .
cdr3_nt: TGCGCCAGCAGCTTAGGCCTAGGCGAGACCCAGTACTTC
cdr3_aa: CASSLGLGETQYF

v_call: TRBV30
j_call: TRBJ1-1
clone_size: .
cdr3_length: 13
d_call: .
cdr3_nt: TGTGCCTGGAGGAGCGGATTGAACACTGAAGCTTTCTTT
cdr3_aa: CAWRSGLNTEAFF

v_call: TRBV29-1
j_call: TRBJ2-3
clone_size: .
cdr3_length: 15
d_call: .
cdr3_nt: TGCAGCGTTGAAGTGGAGTGGGTTGGCACAGATACGCAGTATTTT
cdr3_aa: CSVEVEWVGTDTQYF

v_call: TRBV27
j_call: TRBJ2-3
clone_size: .
cdr3_length: 16
d_call: .
cdr3_nt: TGTGCCAGCAGTTTAATCGCGGGGGCCGTCACAGATACGCAGTATTTT
cdr3_aa: CASSLIAGAVTDTQYF

v_call: TRBV2
j_call: TRBJ1-2
clone_size: .
cdr3_length: 16
d_call: TRBD1
cdr3_nt: TGTGCCAGCAGTCCAAGGACAGGACTAATTAACTATGGCTACACCTTC
cdr3_aa: CASSPRTGLINYGYTF

v_call: TRBV5-1
j_call: TRBJ1-3
clone_size: .
cdr3_length: 16
d_call: .
cdr3_nt: TGCGCCAGCAGCTCCTCCACAGGGAACAGGGGAAACACCATATATTTT
cdr3_aa: CASSSSTGNRGNTIYF

v_call: TRBV7-2
j_call: TRBJ2-3
clone_size: .
cdr3_length: 13
d_call: .
cdr3_nt: TGTGCCAGCAGCACAGATCTTGGAGATACGCAGTATTTT
cdr3_aa: CASSTDLGDTQYF

v_call: TRBV7-6
j_call: TRBJ1-6
clone_size: few
cdr3_length: 15
d_call: TRBD1
cdr3_nt: TGTGCCAGCAGCTTCCGCGACAGGGATAATTCACCCCTCCACTTT
cdr3_aa: CASSFRDRDNSPLHF

v_call: TRBV28
j_call: TRBJ1-5
clone_size: .
cdr3_length: 18
d_call: .
cdr3_nt: TGTGCCAGCAGTTCACTCATACTGGACAGTATTTTCAATCAGCCCCAGCATTTT
cdr3_aa: CASSSLILDSIFNQPQHF

v_call: TRBV18
j_call: TRBJ2-3
clone_size: .
cdr3_length: 17
d_call: TRBD2
cdr3_nt: TGTGCCAGCTCAAGCGGGACTAGCGGGAGCGGGGAAGATACGCAGTATTTT
cdr3_aa: CASSSGTSGSGEDTQYF

v_call: TRBV3-1/TRBV3-2
j_call: TRBJ1-2
clone_size: .
cdr3_length: 20
d_call: .
cdr3_nt: TGTGCCAGCAGCCAAGATTTCATACGTCGACAGGTAGGGCCCTATTGGGGCTACACCTTC
cdr3_aa: CASSQDFIRRQVGPYWGYTF

v_call: TRBV6-6
j_call: TRBJ2-5
clone_size: .
cdr3_length: 14
d_call: .
cdr3_nt: TGTGCCAGCAGTTCCGACAAGTACCAAGAGACCCAGTACTTC
cdr3_aa: CASSSDKYQETQYF

v_call: TRBV30
j_call: TRBJ2-5
clone_size: .
cdr3_length: 12
d_call: .
cdr3_nt: TGTGCCTGGAGTGTAAGGGGAACCACCCAGTACTTC
cdr3_aa: CAWSVRGTTQYF

v_call: TRBV4-1
j_call: TRBJ1-2
clone_size: .
cdr3_length: 13
d_call: .
cdr3_nt: TGCGCCAGCAGCCAAGCCCCCGCAGGGATGTACACCTTC
cdr3_aa: CASSQAPAGMYTF

v_call: TRBV28
j_call: TRBJ2-2
clone_size: .
cdr3_length: 17
d_call: TRBD1
cdr3_nt: TGTGCCAGCAGACCCTCACCGGGACAGGGGGCTGACGGGGAGCTGTTTTTT
cdr3_aa: CASRPSPGQGADGELFF

v_call: TRBV18
j_call: TRBJ2-3
clone_size: .
cdr3_length: 14
d_call: TRBD2
cdr3_nt: TGTGCCAGCTCACTAGCGGGGGACACAGATACGCAGTATTTT
cdr3_aa: CASSLAGDTDTQYF

v_call: TRBV6-1
j_call: TRBJ1-1
clone_size: once
cdr3_length: 13
d_call: .
cdr3_nt: TGTGCCAGCAGTGACACAGGGTTCACTGAAGCTTTCTTT
cdr3_aa: CASSDTGFTEAFF

v_call: TRBV5-1
j_call: TRBJ2-5
clone_size: .
cdr3_length: 12
d_call: .
cdr3_nt: TGCGCCAGCAGCTTGGCGGGTGAGACCCAGTACTTC
cdr3_aa: CASSLAGETQYF

v_call: TRBV20-1
j_call: TRBJ1-1
clone_size: .
cdr3_length: 12
d_call: TRBD1
cdr3_nt: TGCAGTGCTAGTTTCGCAGGGGGTGAAGCTTTCTTT
cdr3_aa: CSASFAGGEAFF

v_call: TRBV9
j_call: TRBJ1-2
clone_size: .
cdr3_length: 17
d_call: .
cdr3_nt: TGTGCCAGCAGCGTAGGCGGTGACAGGCCTCCGGGGTATGGCTACACCTTC
cdr3_aa: CASSVGGDRPPGYGYTF

v_call: TRBV7-9
j_call: TRBJ2-1
clone_size: once
cdr3_length: 13
d_call: .
cdr3_nt: TGTGCCAGCAGCTTTACGGAGGTGGATGAGCAGTTCTTC
cdr3_aa: CASSFTEVDEQFF

v_call: TRBV14
j_call: TRBJ2-5
clone_size: .
cdr3_length: 15
d_call: .
cdr3_nt: TGTGCCAGCAGCCAGATCCGACATGTTGCCGAGACCCAGTACTTC
cdr3_aa: CASSQIRHVAETQYF

v_call: TRBV27
j_call: TRBJ2-2
clone_size: .
cdr3_length: 18
d_call: .
cdr3_nt: TGTGCCAGCAGTTTATCGAATGCAGGGGCCTTATACACCGGGGAGCTGTTTTTT
cdr3_aa: CASSLSNAGALYTGELFF

v_call: TRBV29-1
j_call: TRBJ2-7
clone_size: .
cdr3_length: 14
d_call: .
cdr3_nt: TGCAGCGTTGAGTTGACGGGGAGCGGCGTCGAGCAGTACTTC
cdr3_aa: CSVELTGSGVEQYF

v_call: TRBV29-1
j_call: TRBJ1-1
clone_size: .
cdr3_length: 14
d_call: TRBD1
cdr3_nt: TGCAGCGTTGCCCCGACAGGGCGTGGCACTGAAGCTTTCTTT
cdr3_aa: CSVAPTGRGTEAFF

v_call: TRBV5-1
j_call: TRBJ2-3
clone_size: .
cdr3_length: 16
d_call: .
cdr3_nt: TGCGCCAGCAGCTTGGGGGGCAGGACCCACACAGATACGCAGTATTTT
cdr3_aa: CASSLGGRTHTDTQYF

v_call: TRBV6-5
j_call: TRBJ2-1
clone_size: .
cdr3_length: 16
d_call: TRBD2
cdr3_nt: TGTGCCAGCAGTTACTCTGCGGGAGAGGACTACAATGAGCAGTTCTTC
cdr3_aa: CASSYSAGEDYNEQFF

v_call: TRBV4-3
j_call: TRBJ2-1
clone_size: .
cdr3_length: 19
d_call: TRBD2
cdr3_nt: TGCGCCAGCAGCCAAGATCTCGGGGAGACCGGGACTAGAGGAGATGAGCAGTTCTTC
cdr3_aa: CASSQDLGETGTRGDEQFF

v_call: TRBV19
j_call: TRBJ2-5
clone_size: .
cdr3_length: 16
d_call: TRBD2
cdr3_nt: TGTGCCAGTAGTTCTCCACTAGCGGACGTTCAAGAGACCCAGTACTTC
cdr3_aa: CASSSPLADVQETQYF

v_call: TRBV5-4
j_call: TRBJ2-1
clone_size: once
cdr3_length: 13
d_call: TRBD2
cdr3_nt: TGTGCCAGCAGCGACGGACTAGCTTTTGAGCAGTTCTTC
cdr3_aa: CASSDGLAFEQFF

v_call: TRBV24-1
j_call: TRBJ1-5
clone_size: few
cdr3_length: 15
d_call: TRBD1
cdr3_nt: TGTGCCACCAGTGACCCTGCAGGGGGACAGCAGCCCCAGCATTTT
cdr3_aa: CATSDPAGGQQPQHF

v_call: TRBV7-8
j_call: TRBJ1-4
clone_size: medium-sized
cdr3_length: 15
d_call: TRBD1
cdr3_nt: TGTGCCAGCAGCTTAGGATGGGACAGGAATGAAAAACTGTTTTTT
cdr3_aa: CASSLGWDRNEKLFF

v_call: TRBV3-1/TRBV3-2
j_call: TRBJ2-3
clone_size: .
cdr3_length: 17
d_call: TRBD2
cdr3_nt: TGTGCCAGCAGCCAAGAAAAGGCGGGGGGGATCACAGATACGCAGTATTTT
cdr3_aa: CASSQEKAGGITDTQYF

v_call: TRBV19
j_call: TRBJ2-3
clone_size: .
cdr3_length: 16
d_call: TRBD2
cdr3_nt: TGTGCCAGTAGTTCTCGGACTAGCGGGACCAAAGATACGCAGTATTTT
cdr3_aa: CASSSRTSGTKDTQYF

v_call: TRBV19
j_call: TRBJ2-1
clone_size: .
cdr3_length: 14
d_call: TRBD2
cdr3_nt: TGTGCCAGTAGTATAGGAGCGGGAGTCATTGAGCAGTTCTTC
cdr3_aa: CASSIGAGVIEQFF

v_call: TRBV7-2
j_call: TRBJ2-3
clone_size: .
cdr3_length: 14
d_call: .
cdr3_nt: TGTGCCAGCAGCACCAGCGGAAGCACAGATACGCAGTATTTT
cdr3_aa: CASSTSGSTDTQYF

v_call: TRBV10-1
j_call: TRBJ1-1
clone_size: .
cdr3_length: 17
d_call: .
cdr3_nt: TGCGCCAGCAGACTACAAATGAATCAGGGGAGGGCCACTGAAGCTTTCTTT
cdr3_aa: CASRLQMNQGRATEAFF

v_call: TRBV18
j_call: TRBJ2-5
clone_size: few
cdr3_length: 13
d_call: TRBD1
cdr3_nt: TGTGCCAGCTCTCGACAGGGATGGGAGACCCAGTACTTC
cdr3_aa: CASSRQGWETQYF

v_call: TRBV6-5
j_call: TRBJ1-5
clone_size: .
cdr3_length: 15
d_call: TRBD1
cdr3_nt: TGTGCCAGCAGTCTACAGGGGAATAGCAATCAGCCCCAGCATTTT
cdr3_aa: CASSLQGNSNQPQHF

v_call: TRBV7-9
j_call: TRBJ2-1
clone_size: .
cdr3_length: 15
d_call: TRBD2
cdr3_nt: TGTGCCAGCAGCTGGGGACTAGCGGAGTACAATGAGCAGTTCTTC
cdr3_aa: CASSWGLAEYNEQFF

v_call: TRBV29-1
j_call: TRBJ2-2
clone_size: once
cdr3_length: 14
d_call: TRBD1
cdr3_nt: TGCAGCGTTGAAGAAGAGGGGGCATCCGGGGAGCTGTTTTTT
cdr3_aa: CSVEEEGASGELFF

v_call: TRBV18
j_call: TRBJ2-3
clone_size: once
cdr3_length: 13
d_call: .
cdr3_nt: TGTGCCAGCTCACCTCGAGGCACAGATACGCAGTATTTT
cdr3_aa: CASSPRGTDTQYF

v_call: TRBV19
j_call: TRBJ2-7
clone_size: .
cdr3_length: 14
d_call: TRBD1
cdr3_nt: TGTGCCAGTAGTATAGCGGACAGGTCCTACGAGCAGTACTTC
cdr3_aa: CASSIADRSYEQYF

v_call: TRBV18
j_call: TRBJ2-3
clone_size: .
cdr3_length: 15
d_call: TRBD2
cdr3_nt: TGTGCCAGCTCACCACAGCGGGGGCTCACAGATACGCAGTATTTT
cdr3_aa: CASSPQRGLTDTQYF

v_call: TRBV5-1
j_call: TRBJ2-1
clone_size: .
cdr3_length: 16
d_call: TRBD2
cdr3_nt: TGCGCCAGCAGCTTGGGACTAGCAAAGACCTACAATGAGCAGTTCTTC
cdr3_aa: CASSLGLAKTYNEQFF

v_call: TRBV20-1
j_call: TRBJ1-6
clone_size: .
cdr3_length: 15
d_call: .
cdr3_nt: TGCAGTGCTAGTTTTAAGGGGACCTATAATTCACCCCTCCACTTT
cdr3_aa: CSASFKGTYNSPLHF

v_call: TRBV9
j_call: TRBJ2-3
clone_size: .
cdr3_length: 14
d_call: .
cdr3_nt: TGTGCCAGCAGCCCCCGTGTAGGCACAGATACGCAGTATTTT
cdr3_aa: CASSPRVGTDTQYF

v_call: TRBV15
j_call: TRBJ1-1
clone_size: .
cdr3_length: 15
d_call: .
cdr3_nt: TGTGCCACCAGCAGAGATCGTAGTTCTAACACTGAAGCTTTCTTT
cdr3_aa: CATSRDRSSNTEAFF

v_call: TRBV7-2
j_call: TRBJ1-1
clone_size: .
cdr3_length: 14
d_call: TRBD1
cdr3_nt: TGTGCCAGCAGCTTAGGACAGGGAATGGGTGAAGCTTTCTTT
cdr3_aa: CASSLGQGMGEAFF

v_call: TRBV3-1/TRBV3-2
j_call: TRBJ1-4
clone_size: .
cdr3_length: 14
d_call: .
cdr3_nt: TGTGCCAGCAGCCAAGACGGGACAACCGAAAAACTGTTTTTT
cdr3_aa: CASSQDGTTEKLFF

v_call: TRBV24-1
j_call: TRBJ2-1
clone_size: .
cdr3_length: 15
d_call: .
cdr3_nt: TGTGCCACCAGTGAATTCAATGGCGGGAAAGGGGAGCAGTTCTTC
cdr3_aa: CATSEFNGGKGEQFF